Each of the 9 T cell receptor beta chains below was sequenced from the same sample in a study of blood T cell repertoires in COVID-19. Libraries were prepared by immunoSEQ multiplex PCR; TCRdb keeps only in-frame clonotypes and omits some of them. The sample lists approximately 190,000 clones; more than 65% were seen once. Specimen: PBMCs or T cells enriched from blood (not recorded which). The receptors were sampled from a man aged 40-50 years who had recovered from COVID-19.

This chain connects TRBV11-2 to TRBJ1-1, with a tentative D call TRBD1 (5 bases). This CDR3 spans 14 amino acids. Trimming took 4 bases from V and 5 from J, leaving 14 bases between them. Germline loops: CDR1 SGHAT, CDR2 FQNNGV. The CDR3 coding sequence is TGTGCCAGCAGCTCCCAGCAGGGAAGGACTGAAGCTTTCTTT. Protein product: CASSSQQGRTEAFF. Based on the CDR3 plus reference TRBV11-2 and TRBJ1-1, the full variable domain is EAGVAQSPRYKIIEKRQSVAFWCNPISGHATLYWYQQILGQGPKLLIQFQNNGVVDDSQLPKDRFSAERLKGVDSTLKIQPAKLEDSAVYLCASSSQQGRTEAFFGQGTRLTVV.

The V call is TRBV3-1 (or the pseudogene TRBV3-2), the J call TRBJ2-3, with a possible D match to TRBD2 (6 bases). V was cut by 3 bases and J by 2 bases, with 12 bases left in between. The CDR3 loop spans 15 amino acids. Germline CDR1 reads LGHDT; CDR2 reads YNNKEL (reference sequence). CDR3 in amino acids: CASSHGGVPTDTQYF. As DNA, the CDR3 is TGTGCCAGCAGCCATGGCGGGGTGCCCACAGATACGCAGTATTTT.

This chain connects TRBV5-8 to TRBJ1-5; D remains unclear. Germline CDR1 SGHTS, CDR2 YDEGEE. CDR3 length: 15 amino acids. V was clipped by 2 bases and J by 4 bases, with 13 bases between them. The CDR3 spells CASSFGLKSNQPQHF. In DNA form, the CDR3 reads TGTGCCAGCAGCTTCGGGTTAAAGAGTAATCAGCCCCAGCATTTT.

V is TRBV11-2 and J is TRBJ1-1; no clear D. This CDR3 has 16 residues. V was shortened by 6 bases and J by 5 bases, with 22 bases between the two germline ends. Germline V gene data show CDR1 as SGHAT and CDR2 as FQNNGV. The CDR3 protein is CASRPVRGAGGTEAFF. The DNA for the CDR3 is TGTGCCAGCAGACCAGTCCGAGGTGCGGGAGGGACTGAAGCTTTCTTT.

Only a few counts were recorded for this clone. The V and J genes are TRBV5-4 and TRBJ1-1, with D uncertain. V was cut by 7 bases and J by 2 bases, with 12 bases left in between. Germline-derived CDR1 and CDR2 are SGHNT and YYREEE (reference sequence). The CDR3 has 13 residues. The CDR3 nucleotides are TGTGCCAGCGGGAGAGTACTAAACACTGAAGCTTTCTTT. Its translation is CASGRVLNTEAFF.

Only a few counts were recorded for this clone. The chain couples TRBV5-4 to TRBJ1-3, with D perhaps matching TRBD1 (5 bases). CDR1 and CDR2 (germline): SGHNT, YYREEE (reference sequence). V was clipped by 0 bases and J by 1 base, with 8 bases between them. This CDR3 has 15 residues. The CDR3 sequence: CASSLDSGSGNTIYF. The CDR3 DNA follows: TGTGCCAGCAGCTTGGATTCAGGGTCTGGAAACACCATATATTTT.

This chain connects TRBV28 to TRBJ1-6; D is unresolved. V dropped 4 bases and J dropped 7 bases, with 11 bases sitting between them. The CDR3 covers 14 residues. CDR1 MDHEN and CDR2 SYDVKM come from the germline V gene. CDR3 nucleotides: TGTGCCAGCAGTTCCGGACGGGAAAATTCACCCCTCCACTTT. It translates to CASSSGRENSPLHF.

The chain carries TRBV28 and TRBJ1-1; D ambiguous. Germline-derived CDR1 and CDR2 are MDHEN and SYDVKM. The ends were cut back, 6 bases at V and 5 bases at J, with 7 bases in the middle. This CDR3 has 11 residues. DNA of the CDR3: TGTGCCAGCAGAACAGTGACTGAAGCTTTCTTT. As protein: CASRTVTEAFF.

This clone was recorded only once. CDR3: CASSYWDSREQYF. The CDR3 DNA sequence: TGTGCCAGCAGTTACTGGGACAGCCGCGAGCAGTACTTC. This chain uses TRBV6-5 with TRBJ2-7, with 7 bases lining up with TRBD1. The CDR3 is made up of 13 amino acids. The V segment lost 1 base and the J segment 6 bases; nucleotides outside the gene matches: 3. Germline V gives CDR1 MNHEY, CDR2 SVGAGI.